This TCR beta chain was sequenced during a study of OX40 agonist ivuxolimab in advanced cancers. Study results and limitations: With doses of 0.1 to 3.0 mg/kg, CD4+ and CD8+ blood T cells had undergone clonal expansion by week 6. The average count of expanded clones was higher among CD8+ T cells than among CD4+.

Method: immunoSEQ multiplex PCR; TCRdb's copy keeps in-frame clones and lacks some. The sample records approximately 70,000 clones, around 86% being singletons. This clone appeared once. What it binds is unknown. Sequencing was performed on CD4+ or CD8+ T cells sorted from blood, taken in a trial of the OX40 agonist ivuxolimab. This sequence was found in an adult with an advanced solid tumor such as melanoma, head and neck, liver or kidney cancer.

The CDR3 region is CASSLAASPQRDNYGYTF. DNA for the CDR3: TGCGCCAGCAGCTTGGCTGCGTCTCCACAGCGAGATAACTATGGCTACACCTTC. The chain couples TRBV5-1 to TRBJ1-2, with D unresolved. Germline loops: CDR1 SGHRS, CDR2 YFSETQ. The CDR3 is made up of 18 amino acids. V was cut by 0 bases and J by 1 base, with 19 bases left in between.